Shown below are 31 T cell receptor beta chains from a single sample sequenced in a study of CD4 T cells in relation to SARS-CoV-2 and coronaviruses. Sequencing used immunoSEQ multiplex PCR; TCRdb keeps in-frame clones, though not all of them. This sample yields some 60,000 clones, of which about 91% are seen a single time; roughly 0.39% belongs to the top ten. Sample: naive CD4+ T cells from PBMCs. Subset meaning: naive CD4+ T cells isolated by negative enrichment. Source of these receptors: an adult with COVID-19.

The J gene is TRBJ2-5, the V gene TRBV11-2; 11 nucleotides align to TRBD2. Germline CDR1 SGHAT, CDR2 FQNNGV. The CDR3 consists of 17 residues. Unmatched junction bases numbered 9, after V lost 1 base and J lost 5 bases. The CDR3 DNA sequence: TGTGCCAGCAGCTTAGGGGGGACTAGCGGAGGGGAGGAGACCCAGTACTTC. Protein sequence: CASSLGGTSGGEETQYF.

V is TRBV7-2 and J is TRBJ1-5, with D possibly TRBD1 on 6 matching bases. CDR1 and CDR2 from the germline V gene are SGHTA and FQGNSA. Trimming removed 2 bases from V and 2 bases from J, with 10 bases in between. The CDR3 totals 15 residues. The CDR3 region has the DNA TGTGCCAGCAGCTTACGGGGGCATGGCAATCAGCCCCAGCATTTT. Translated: CASSLRGHGNQPQHF.

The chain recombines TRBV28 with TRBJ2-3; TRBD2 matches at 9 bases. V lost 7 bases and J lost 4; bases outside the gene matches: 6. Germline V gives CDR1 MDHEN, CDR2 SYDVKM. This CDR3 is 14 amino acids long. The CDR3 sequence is CASTRTSVPDTQYF. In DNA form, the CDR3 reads TGTGCCAGCACCCGGACTAGCGTCCCAGATACGCAGTATTTT. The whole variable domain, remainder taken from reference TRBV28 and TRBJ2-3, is DVKVTQSSRYLVKRTGEKVFLECVQDMDHENMFWYRQDPGLGLRLIYFSYDVKMKEKGDIPEGYSVSREKKERFSLILESASTNQTSMYLCASTRTSVPDTQYFGPGTRLTVL.

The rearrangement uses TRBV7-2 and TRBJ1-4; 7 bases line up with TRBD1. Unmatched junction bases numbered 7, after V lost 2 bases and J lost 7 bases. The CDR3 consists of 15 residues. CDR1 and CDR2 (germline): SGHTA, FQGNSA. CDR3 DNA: TGTGCCAGCAGCTTATCTAGGGGGCTGGGTGAAAAACTGTTTTTT. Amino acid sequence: CASSLSRGLGEKLFF.

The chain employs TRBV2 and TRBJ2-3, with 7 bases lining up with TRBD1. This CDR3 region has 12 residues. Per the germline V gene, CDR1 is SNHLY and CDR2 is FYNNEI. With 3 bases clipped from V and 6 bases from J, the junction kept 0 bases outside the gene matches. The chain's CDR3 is CASSDRGDTQYF. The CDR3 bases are TGTGCCAGCAGTGACAGGGGGGATACGCAGTATTTT.

The CDR3 loop is CASSFGQGGADTQYF. In DNA form, the CDR3 reads TGTGCCAGCAGTTTTGGACAGGGTGGTGCAGATACGCAGTATTTT. This chain connects TRBV28 to TRBJ2-3, with TRBD1 matching over 8 bases. Germline CDR1 reads MDHEN; CDR2 reads SYDVKM. This CDR3 region has 15 residues. Unmatched junction bases numbered 6, after V lost 3 bases and J lost 4 bases.

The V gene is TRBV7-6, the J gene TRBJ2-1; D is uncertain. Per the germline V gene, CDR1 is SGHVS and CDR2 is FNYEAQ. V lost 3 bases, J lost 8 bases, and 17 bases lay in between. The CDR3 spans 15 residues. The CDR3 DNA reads TGTGCCAGCAGCTTCCCCTATCAATCCCCCCATGAGCAGTTCTTC. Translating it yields CASSFPYQSPHEQFF. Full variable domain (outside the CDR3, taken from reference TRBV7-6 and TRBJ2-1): GAGVSQSPRYKVTKRGQDVALRCDPISGHVSLYWYRQALGQGPEFLTYFNYEAQQDKSGLPNDRFSAERPEGSISTLTIQRTEQRDSAMYRCASSFPYQSPHEQFFGPGTRLTVL.

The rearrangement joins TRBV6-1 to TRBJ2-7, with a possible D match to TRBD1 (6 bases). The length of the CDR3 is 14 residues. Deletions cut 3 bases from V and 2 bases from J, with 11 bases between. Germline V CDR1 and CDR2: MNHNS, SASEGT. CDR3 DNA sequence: TGTGCCAGCAGTGAGACAGGTCCTACCTACGAGCAGTACTTC. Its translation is CASSETGPTYEQYF.

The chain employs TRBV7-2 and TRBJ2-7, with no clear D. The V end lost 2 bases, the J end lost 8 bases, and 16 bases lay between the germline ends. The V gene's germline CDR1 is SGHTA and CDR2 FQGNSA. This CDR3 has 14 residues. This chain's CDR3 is CASSLQAWGNKQYF. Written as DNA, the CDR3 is TGTGCCAGCAGCTTACAAGCTTGGGGAAATAAGCAGTACTTC.

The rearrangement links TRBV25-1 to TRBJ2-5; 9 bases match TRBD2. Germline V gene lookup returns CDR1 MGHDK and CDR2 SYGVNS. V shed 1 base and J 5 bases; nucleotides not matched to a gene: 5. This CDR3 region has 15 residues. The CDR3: CASSESTSGSETQYF. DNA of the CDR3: TGTGCCAGCAGTGAATCTACTAGCGGGTCCGAGACCCAGTACTTC. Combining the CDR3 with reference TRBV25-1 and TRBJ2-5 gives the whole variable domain EADIYQTPRYLVIGTGKKITLECSQTMGHDKMYWYQQDPGMELHLIHYSYGVNSTEKGDLSSESTVSRIRTEHFPLTLESARPSHTSQYLCASSESTSGSETQYFGPGTRLLVL.

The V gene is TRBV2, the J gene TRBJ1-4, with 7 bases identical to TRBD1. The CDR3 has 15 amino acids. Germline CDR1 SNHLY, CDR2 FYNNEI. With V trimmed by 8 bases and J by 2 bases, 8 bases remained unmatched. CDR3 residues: CASEVEQGTNEKLFF. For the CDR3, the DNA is TGTGCCAGCGAGGTTGAACAGGGGACTAATGAAAAACTGTTTTTT.

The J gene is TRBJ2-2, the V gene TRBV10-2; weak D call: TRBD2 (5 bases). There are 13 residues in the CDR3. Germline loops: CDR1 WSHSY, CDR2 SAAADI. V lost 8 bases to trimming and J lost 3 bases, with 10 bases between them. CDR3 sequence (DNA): TGCGCCAGCGAGGGAGTAGACACCGGGGAGCTGTTTTTT. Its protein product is CASEGVDTGELFF.

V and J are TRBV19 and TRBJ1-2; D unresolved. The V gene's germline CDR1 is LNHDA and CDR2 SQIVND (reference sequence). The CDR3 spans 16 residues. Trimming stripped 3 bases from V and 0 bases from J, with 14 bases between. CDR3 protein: CASSIRRAWSNYGYTF. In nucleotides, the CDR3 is TGTGCCAGTAGTATTCGCCGGGCTTGGTCTAACTATGGCTACACCTTC.

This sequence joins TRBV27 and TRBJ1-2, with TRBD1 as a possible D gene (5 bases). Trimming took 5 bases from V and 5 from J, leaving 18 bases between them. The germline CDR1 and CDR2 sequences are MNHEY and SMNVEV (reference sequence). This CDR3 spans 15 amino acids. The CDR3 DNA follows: TGTGCCAGCAGTCGCGCGGGAGGGACTGGGTATGGCTACACCTTC. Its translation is CASSRAGGTGYGYTF.

The chain's CDR3 is CASRETSTDTQYF. The CDR3, as DNA: TGCGCCAGCAGAGAAACTAGCACAGATACGCAGTATTTT. The chain carries TRBV5-1 and TRBJ2-3; D is unclear. CDR1 and CDR2 from the germline V gene are SGHRS and YFSETQ. V was shortened by 5 bases and J by 0 bases, with 7 bases between the two germline ends. The CDR3 sequence is 13 residues long.

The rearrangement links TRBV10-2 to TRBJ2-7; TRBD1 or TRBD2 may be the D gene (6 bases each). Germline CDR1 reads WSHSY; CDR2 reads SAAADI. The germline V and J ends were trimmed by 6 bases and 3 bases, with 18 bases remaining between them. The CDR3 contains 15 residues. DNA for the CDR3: TGCGCCAGCAGCCTCCCGGCGGGGACACACTACGAGCAGTACTTC. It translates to CASSLPAGTHYEQYF.

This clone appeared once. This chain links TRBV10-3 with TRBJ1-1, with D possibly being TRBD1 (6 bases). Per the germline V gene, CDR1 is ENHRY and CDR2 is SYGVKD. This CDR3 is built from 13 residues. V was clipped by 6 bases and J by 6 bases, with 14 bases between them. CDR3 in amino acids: CAISGDRSSEAFF. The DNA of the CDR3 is TGTGCCATCAGCGGAGACAGGTCTTCTGAAGCTTTCTTT.

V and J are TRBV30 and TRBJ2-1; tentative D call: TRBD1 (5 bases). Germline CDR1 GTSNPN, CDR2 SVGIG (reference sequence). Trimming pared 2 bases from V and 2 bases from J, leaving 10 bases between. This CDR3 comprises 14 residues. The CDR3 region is CAWSFGAAYNEQFF. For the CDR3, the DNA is TGTGCCTGGAGTTTTGGGGCAGCCTACAATGAGCAGTTCTTC.

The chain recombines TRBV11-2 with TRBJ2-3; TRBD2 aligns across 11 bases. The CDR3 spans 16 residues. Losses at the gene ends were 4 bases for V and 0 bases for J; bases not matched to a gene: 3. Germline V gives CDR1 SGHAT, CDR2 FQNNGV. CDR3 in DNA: TGTGCCAGCAGCTCGGGACTAGCGGTTAGCACAGATACGCAGTATTTT. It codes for CASSSGLAVSTDTQYF.

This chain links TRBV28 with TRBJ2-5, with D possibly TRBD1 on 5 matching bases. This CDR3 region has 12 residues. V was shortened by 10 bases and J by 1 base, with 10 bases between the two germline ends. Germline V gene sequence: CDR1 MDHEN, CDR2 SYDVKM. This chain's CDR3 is CATRQSQETQYF. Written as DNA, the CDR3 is TGTGCCACCCGACAGTCCCAAGAGACCCAGTACTTC.

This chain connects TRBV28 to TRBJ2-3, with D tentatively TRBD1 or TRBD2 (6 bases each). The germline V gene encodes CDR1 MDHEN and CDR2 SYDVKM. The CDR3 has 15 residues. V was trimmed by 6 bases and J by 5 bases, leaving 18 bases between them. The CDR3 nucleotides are TGTGCCAGCAGCTCCCCATATCGGGGGCAAGATACGCAGTATTTT. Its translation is CASSSPYRGQDTQYF.

In nucleotides, the CDR3 is TGTGCCAGTAGTATTACGACAAGTAGCAATCAGCCCCAGCATTTT. It specifies CASSITTSSNQPQHF. The genes are TRBV19 and TRBJ1-5; D not resolved. CDR1 is LNHDA, CDR2 SQIVND, per germline (reference sequence). This CDR3 has 15 residues. V was shortened by 3 bases and J by 0 bases, with 9 bases between the two germline ends.

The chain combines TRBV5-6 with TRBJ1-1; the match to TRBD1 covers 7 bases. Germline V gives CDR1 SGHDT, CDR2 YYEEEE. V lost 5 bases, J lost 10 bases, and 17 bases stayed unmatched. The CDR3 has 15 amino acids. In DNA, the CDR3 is TGTGCCAGCAGTCTCCCCAGGGGACAGCCCGTGGTAGCTTTCTTT. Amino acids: CASSLPRGQPVVAFF.

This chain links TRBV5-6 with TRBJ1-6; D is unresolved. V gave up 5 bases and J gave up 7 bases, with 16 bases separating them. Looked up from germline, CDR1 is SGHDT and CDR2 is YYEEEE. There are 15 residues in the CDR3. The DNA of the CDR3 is TGTGCCAGCAGTCAGGAACGTGTTTACAATTCACCCCTCCACTTT. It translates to CASSQERVYNSPLHF.

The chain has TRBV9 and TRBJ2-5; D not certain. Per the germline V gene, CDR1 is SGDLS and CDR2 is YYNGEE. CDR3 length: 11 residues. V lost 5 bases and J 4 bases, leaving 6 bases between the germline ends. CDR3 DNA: TGTGCCAGCAGAGGTCGAGAGACCCAGTACTTC. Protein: CASRGRETQYF.

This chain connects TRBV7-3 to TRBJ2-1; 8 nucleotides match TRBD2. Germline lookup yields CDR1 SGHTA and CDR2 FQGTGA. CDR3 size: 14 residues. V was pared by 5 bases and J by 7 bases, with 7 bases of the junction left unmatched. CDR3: CASSPRREGNEQFF. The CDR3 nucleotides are TGTGCCAGCAGCCCCCGCCGGGAGGGTAATGAGCAGTTCTTC. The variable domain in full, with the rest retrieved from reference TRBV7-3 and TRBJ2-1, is GAGVSQTPSNKVTEKGKYVELRCDPISGHTALYWYRQSLGQGPEFLIYFQGTGAADDSGLPNDRFFAVRPEGSVSTLKIQRTERGDSAVYLCASSPRREGNEQFFGPGTRLTVL.

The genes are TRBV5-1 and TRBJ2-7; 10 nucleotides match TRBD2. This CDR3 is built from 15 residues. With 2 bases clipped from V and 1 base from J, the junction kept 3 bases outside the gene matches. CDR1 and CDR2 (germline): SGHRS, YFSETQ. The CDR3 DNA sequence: TGCGCCAGCAGCTTACGGACTAGCGGATCCTACGAGCAGTACTTC. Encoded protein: CASSLRTSGSYEQYF.

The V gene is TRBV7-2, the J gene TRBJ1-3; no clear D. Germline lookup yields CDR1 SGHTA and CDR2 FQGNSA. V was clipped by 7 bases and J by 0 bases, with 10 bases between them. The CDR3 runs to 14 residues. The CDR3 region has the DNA TGTGCCAGCACTCTAAAAGACTCTGGAAACACCATATATTTT. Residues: CASTLKDSGNTIYF.

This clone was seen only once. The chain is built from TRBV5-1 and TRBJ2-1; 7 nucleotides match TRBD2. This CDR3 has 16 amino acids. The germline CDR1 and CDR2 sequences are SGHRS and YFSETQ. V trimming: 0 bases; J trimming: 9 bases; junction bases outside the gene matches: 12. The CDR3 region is CASSLVFLGGPREQFF. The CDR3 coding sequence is TGCGCCAGCAGCTTGGTCTTTCTGGGAGGGCCCCGTGAGCAGTTCTTC.

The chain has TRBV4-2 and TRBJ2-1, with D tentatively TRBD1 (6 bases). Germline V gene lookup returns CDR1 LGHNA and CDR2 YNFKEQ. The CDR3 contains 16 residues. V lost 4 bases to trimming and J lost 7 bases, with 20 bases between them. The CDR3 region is CASSPGSQGIANEQFF. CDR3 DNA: TGTGCCAGCAGCCCGGGCTCCCAGGGGATAGCAAATGAGCAGTTCTTC.

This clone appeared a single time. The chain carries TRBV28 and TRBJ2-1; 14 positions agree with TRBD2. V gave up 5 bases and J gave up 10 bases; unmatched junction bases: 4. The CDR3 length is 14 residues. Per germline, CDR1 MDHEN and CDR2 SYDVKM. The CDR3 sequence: CASSRLAGGLEQFF. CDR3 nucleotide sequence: TGTGCCAGCAGTCGACTAGCGGGAGGGCTCGAGCAGTTCTTC.